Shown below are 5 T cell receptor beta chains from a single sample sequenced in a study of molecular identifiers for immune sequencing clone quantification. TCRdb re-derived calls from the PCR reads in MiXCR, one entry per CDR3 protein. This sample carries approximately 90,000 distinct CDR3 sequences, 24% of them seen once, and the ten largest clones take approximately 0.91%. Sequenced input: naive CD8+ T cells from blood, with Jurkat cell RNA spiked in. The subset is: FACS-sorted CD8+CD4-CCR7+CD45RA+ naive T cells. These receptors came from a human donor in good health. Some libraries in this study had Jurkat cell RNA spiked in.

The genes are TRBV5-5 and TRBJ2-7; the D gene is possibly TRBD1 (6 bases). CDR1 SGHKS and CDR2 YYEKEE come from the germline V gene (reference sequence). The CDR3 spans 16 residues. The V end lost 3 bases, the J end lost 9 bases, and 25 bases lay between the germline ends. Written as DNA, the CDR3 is TGTGCCAGCAGCTCGGGTGGGAGCGACAGGTCCTGCGGGCAGTACTTC. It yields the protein CASSSGGSDRSCGQYF.

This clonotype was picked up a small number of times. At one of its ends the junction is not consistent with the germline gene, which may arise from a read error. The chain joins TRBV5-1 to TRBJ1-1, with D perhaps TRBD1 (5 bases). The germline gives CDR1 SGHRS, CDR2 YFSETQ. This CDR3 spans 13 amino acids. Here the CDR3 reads CARSLGGGGEAFF. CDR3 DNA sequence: TGCGCCCGCAGCTTGGGGGGGGGTGGAGAAGCTTTCTTT.

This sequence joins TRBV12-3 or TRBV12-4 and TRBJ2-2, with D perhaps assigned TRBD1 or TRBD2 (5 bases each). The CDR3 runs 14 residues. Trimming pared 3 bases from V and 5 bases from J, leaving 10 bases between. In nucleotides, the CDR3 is TGTGCCAGCAGTTTGATGGGGGAAACCGGGGAGCTGTTTTTT. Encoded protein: CASSLMGETGELFF.

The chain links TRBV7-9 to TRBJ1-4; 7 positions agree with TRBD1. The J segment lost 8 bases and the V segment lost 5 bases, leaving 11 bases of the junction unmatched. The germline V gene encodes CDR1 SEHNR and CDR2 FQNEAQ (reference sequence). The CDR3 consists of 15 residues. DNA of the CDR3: TGTGCCAGCAGCGCAAACAGGGGCGGGTCAGAAAAACTGTTTTTT. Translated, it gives CASSANRGGSEKLFF.

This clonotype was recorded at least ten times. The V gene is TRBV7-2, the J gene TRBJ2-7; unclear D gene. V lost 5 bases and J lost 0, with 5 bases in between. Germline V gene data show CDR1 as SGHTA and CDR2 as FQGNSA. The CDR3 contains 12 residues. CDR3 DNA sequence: TGTGCCAGCAGCCCCCTCTCCTACGAGCAGTACTTC. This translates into CASSPLSYEQYF.